These 12 T cell receptor beta chains came from one sample sequenced in a study of T cell changes during pregnancy in multiple sclerosis. Repertoires were generated with immunoSEQ multiplex PCR, while TCRdb's copy carries only in-frame clones and drops some. Of around 95,000 clones listed, about 91% are singletons. Sample: peripheral blood, taken after pregnancy. The receptors shown here come from a female donor in good health, enrolled as a control in a pregnancy study.

This clone appeared once. The rearrangement joins TRBV5-1 to TRBJ2-3; 8 positions agree with TRBD2. V dropped 0 bases and J dropped 3; count of bases not matched to a gene: 3. This CDR3 comprises 15 residues. Germline CDR1 SGHRS, CDR2 YFSETQ. CDR3 nucleotide sequence: TGCGCCAGCAGCTTGGATAGCGGGGTTACAGATACGCAGTATTTT. This encodes CASSLDSGVTDTQYF.

In DNA, the CDR3 is TGTGCCAGCAACTACAAGGACAGGGCCTACAATGAGCAGTTCTTC. Translating it yields CASNYKDRAYNEQFF. The rearrangement uses TRBV5-6 and TRBJ2-1; TRBD1 matches 8 bases. The junction had 7 bases not matched to a gene; V was cut back by 6 bases and J by 2 bases. CDR3 length: 15 amino acids. Per germline, CDR1 SGHDT and CDR2 YYEEEE.

This rearrangement joins TRBV7-9 to TRBJ2-5, with 10 bases that match TRBD2. The CDR3 loop spans 16 amino acids. J lost 1 base, V lost 4 bases, and 6 bases had no gene match. Looked up from germline, CDR1 is SEHNR and CDR2 is FQNEAQ (reference sequence). For the CDR3, the DNA is TGTGCCAGCAGCTCCTCTAGCGGGGGTCGCCAAGAGACCCAGTACTTC. Its protein product is CASSSSSGGRQETQYF.

The chain is built from TRBV7-8 and TRBJ1-1, with TRBD1 matching over 9 bases. V shed 4 bases, J shed 0 bases, and the junction held 3 bases outside the gene matches. This CDR3 region has 15 residues. Germline V lookup: CDR1 SGHVS, CDR2 FQNEAQ. DNA of the CDR3: TGTGCCAGCAGCTCACAGGGGGCGGTGAACACTGAAGCTTTCTTT. Residues: CASSSQGAVNTEAFF.

The chain couples TRBV27 to TRBJ1-1; D remains unclear. From germline, CDR1 is MNHEY and CDR2 SMNVEV (reference sequence). V was trimmed by 1 base and J by 0 bases, leaving 3 bases between them. CDR3 length equals 13 residues. The CDR3 DNA sequence: TGTGCCAGCAGTTTATTCATGAACACTGAAGCTTTCTTT. Protein: CASSLFMNTEAFF.

This chain joins TRBV7-9 and TRBJ2-3; 10 positions match TRBD1. Germline CDR1 reads SEHNR; CDR2 reads FQNEAQ (reference sequence). The ends lost 5 bases at V and 4 bases at J; junction bases unmatched: 6. The CDR3 sequence is 15 residues long. The CDR3 loop reads CASSPGQGEADTQYF. In nucleotides, the CDR3 is TGTGCCAGCAGCCCCGGACAGGGGGAGGCAGATACGCAGTATTTT.

The chain uses TRBV5-4 and TRBJ1-6; 7 nucleotides align to TRBD1. V shed 2 bases, J shed 11 bases, and the junction held 10 bases outside the gene matches. This CDR3 comprises 15 residues. Germline lookup yields CDR1 SGHNT and CDR2 YYREEE (reference sequence). CDR3 nucleotides: TGTGCCAGCAGCTTATTTGGGACAGCAACCCCACCCCTCCACTTT. Protein sequence: CASSLFGTATPPLHF. The full variable domain, completed using reference TRBV5-4 and TRBJ1-6, is ETGVTQSPTHLIKTRGQQVTLRCSSQSGHNTVSWYQQALGQGPQFIFQYYREEENGRGNFPPRFSGLQFPNYSSELNVNALELDDSALYLCASSLFGTATPPLHFGNGTRLTVT.

This chain connects TRBV7-6 to TRBJ2-1, with 13 bases matching TRBD2. There are 17 residues in the CDR3. V lost 2 bases and J lost 9; bases outside the gene matches: 10. Per germline, CDR1 SGHVS and CDR2 FNYEAQ. Here the CDR3 DNA reads TGTGCCAGCAGCTTAATACCGACTAGCGGGGGGCAGGGTGAGCAGTTCTTC. The encoded protein is CASSLIPTSGGQGEQFF.

V usage is TRBV6-4 and J usage is TRBJ1-6; 7 bases are a match to TRBD1. Germline values: CDR1 MRHNA, CDR2 SNTAGT. The CDR3 contains 14 residues. Trimming at V came to 5 bases and at J to 7 bases, leaving 5 bases not matched to a gene. As DNA, the CDR3 is TGTGCCAGCAGTTACGGGACAGAGAATTCACCCCTCCACTTT. It translates to CASSYGTENSPLHF.

V is TRBV10-2 and J is TRBJ2-3; 10 nucleotides align to TRBD1. V was pared by 4 bases and J by 2 bases, with 3 bases of the junction left unmatched. This CDR3 has 15 amino acids. Germline CDR1 reads WSHSY; CDR2 reads SAAADI. The CDR3 DNA follows: TGCGCCAGCAGTGGGACAGGGGGATACACAGATACGCAGTATTTT. It encodes CASSGTGGYTDTQYF.

This chain uses TRBV5-5 with TRBJ2-7; TRBD2 might be the D (6 bases). CDR3 length equals 14 residues. Germline values: CDR1 SGHKS, CDR2 YYEKEE (reference sequence). The V and J ends lost 1 base and 2 bases respectively, with 10 bases between them. CDR3 nucleotides: TGTGCCAGCAGCTTGACTAGCAAGGCCTACGAGCAGTACTTC. Translated, it gives CASSLTSKAYEQYF.

This chain connects TRBV6-5 to TRBJ1-2; 7 bases map to TRBD1. This CDR3 has 14 amino acids. In germline, CDR1 is MNHEY, CDR2 SVGAGI. The trim removed 5 bases at V and 6 bases at J, leaving 9 bases unmatched. CDR3 in DNA: TGTGCCAGCAGTGACGACAGGGAATCGAATGGCTACACCTTC. Protein: CASSDDRESNGYTF.